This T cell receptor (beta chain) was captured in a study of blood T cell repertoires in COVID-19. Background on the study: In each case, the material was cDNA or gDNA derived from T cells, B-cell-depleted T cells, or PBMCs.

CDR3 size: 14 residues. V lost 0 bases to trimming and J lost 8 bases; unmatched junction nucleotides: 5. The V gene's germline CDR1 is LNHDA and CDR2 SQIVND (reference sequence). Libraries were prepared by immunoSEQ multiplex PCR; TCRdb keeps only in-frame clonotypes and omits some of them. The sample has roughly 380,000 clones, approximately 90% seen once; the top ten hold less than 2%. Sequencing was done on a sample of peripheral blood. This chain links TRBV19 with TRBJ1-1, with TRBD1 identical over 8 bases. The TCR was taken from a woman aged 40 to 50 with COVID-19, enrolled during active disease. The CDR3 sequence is CASSIEPRDREAFF. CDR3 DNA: TGTGCCAGTAGTATAGAACCCCGGGACAGGGAAGCTTTCTTT.